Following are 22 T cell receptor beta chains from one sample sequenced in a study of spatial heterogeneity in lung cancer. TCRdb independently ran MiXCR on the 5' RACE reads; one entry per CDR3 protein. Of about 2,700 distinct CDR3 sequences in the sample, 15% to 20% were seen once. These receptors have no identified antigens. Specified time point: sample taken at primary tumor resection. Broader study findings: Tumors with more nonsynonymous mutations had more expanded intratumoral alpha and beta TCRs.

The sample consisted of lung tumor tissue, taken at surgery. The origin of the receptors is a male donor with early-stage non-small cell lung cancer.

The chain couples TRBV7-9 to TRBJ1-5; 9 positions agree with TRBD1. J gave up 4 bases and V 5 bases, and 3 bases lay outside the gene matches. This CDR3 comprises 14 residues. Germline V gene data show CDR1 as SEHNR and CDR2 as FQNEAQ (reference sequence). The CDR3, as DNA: TGTGCCAGCAGCCTTGGACAGGGGAATCAGCCCCAGCATTTT. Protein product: CASSLGQGNQPQHF. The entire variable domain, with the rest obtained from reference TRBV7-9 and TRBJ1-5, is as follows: DTGVSQNPRHKITKRGQNVTFRCDPISEHNRLYWYRQTLGQGPEFLTYFQNEAQLEKSRLLSDRFSAERPKGSFSTLEIQRTEQGDSAMYLCASSLGQGNQPQHFGDGTRLSIL.

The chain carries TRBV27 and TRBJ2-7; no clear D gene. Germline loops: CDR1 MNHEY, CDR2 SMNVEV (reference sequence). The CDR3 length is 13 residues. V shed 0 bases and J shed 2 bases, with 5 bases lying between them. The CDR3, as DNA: TGTGCCAGCAGTTTATCGCGTACCTACGAGCAGTACTTC. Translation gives CASSLSRTYEQYF.

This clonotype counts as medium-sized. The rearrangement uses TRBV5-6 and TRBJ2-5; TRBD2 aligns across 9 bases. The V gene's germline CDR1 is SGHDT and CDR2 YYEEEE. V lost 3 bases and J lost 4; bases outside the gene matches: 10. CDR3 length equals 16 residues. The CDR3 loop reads CASSSGTSLGAETQYF. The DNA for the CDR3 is TGTGCCAGCAGCTCCGGGACTAGCCTTGGGGCAGAGACCCAGTACTTC.

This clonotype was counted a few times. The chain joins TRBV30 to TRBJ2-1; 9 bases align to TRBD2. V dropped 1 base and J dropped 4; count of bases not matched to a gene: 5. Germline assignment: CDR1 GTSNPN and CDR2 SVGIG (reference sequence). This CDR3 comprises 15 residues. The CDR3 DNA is TGTGCCTGGAGTGGACCGACTAGCGGTTACAATGAGCAGTTCTTC. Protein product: CAWSGPTSGYNEQFF. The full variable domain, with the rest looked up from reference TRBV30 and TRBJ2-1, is SQTIHQWPATLVQPVGSPLSLECTVEGTSNPNLYWYRQAAGRGLQLLFYSVGIGQISSEVPQNLSASRPQDRQFILSSKKLLLSDSGFYLCAWSGPTSGYNEQFFGPGTRLTVL.

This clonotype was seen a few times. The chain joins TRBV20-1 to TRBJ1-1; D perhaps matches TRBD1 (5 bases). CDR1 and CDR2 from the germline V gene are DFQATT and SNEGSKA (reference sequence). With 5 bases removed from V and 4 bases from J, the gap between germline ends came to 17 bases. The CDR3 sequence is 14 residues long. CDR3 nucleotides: TGCAGTGCTCCCGAGGGGCAGATCAGCACTGAAGCTTTCTTT. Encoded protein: CSAPEGQISTEAFF.

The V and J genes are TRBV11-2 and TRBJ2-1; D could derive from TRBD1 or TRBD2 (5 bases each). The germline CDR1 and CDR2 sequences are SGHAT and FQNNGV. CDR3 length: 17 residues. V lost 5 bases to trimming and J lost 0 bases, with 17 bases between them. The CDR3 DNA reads TGTGCCAGCAGCCCCTCGGTGGGGGAACGCTCCTACAATGAGCAGTTCTTC. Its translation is CASSPSVGERSYNEQFF. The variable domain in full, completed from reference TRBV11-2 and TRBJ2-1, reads EAGVAQSPRYKIIEKRQSVAFWCNPISGHATLYWYQQILGQGPKLLIQFQNNGVVDDSQLPKDRFSAERLKGVDSTLKIQPAKLEDSAVYLCASSPSVGERSYNEQFFGPGTRLTVL.

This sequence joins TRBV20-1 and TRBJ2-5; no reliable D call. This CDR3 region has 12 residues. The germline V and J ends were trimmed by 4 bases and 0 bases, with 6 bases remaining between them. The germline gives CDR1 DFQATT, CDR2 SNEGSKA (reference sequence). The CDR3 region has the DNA TGCAGTGCTAACAGAAACCAAGAGACCCAGTACTTC. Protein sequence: CSANRNQETQYF.

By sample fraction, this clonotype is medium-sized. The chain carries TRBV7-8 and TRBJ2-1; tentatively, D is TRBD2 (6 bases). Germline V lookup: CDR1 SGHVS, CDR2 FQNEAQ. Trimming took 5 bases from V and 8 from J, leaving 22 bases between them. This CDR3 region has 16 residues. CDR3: CASSPYRIGSGYEQFF. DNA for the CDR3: TGTGCCAGCAGCCCGTACCGAATCGGGAGTGGTTATGAGCAGTTCTTC.

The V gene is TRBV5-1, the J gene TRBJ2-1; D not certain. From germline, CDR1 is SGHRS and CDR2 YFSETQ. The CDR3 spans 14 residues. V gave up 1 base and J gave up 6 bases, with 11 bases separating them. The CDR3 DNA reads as TGCGCCAGCAGCTTGAGTAGCTGGGCCAATGAGCAGTTCTTC. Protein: CASSLSSWANEQFF.

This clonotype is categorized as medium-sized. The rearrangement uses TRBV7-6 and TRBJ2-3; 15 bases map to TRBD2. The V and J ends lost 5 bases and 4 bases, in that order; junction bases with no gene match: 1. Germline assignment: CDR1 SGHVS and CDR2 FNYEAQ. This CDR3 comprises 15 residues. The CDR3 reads CASSRTSGGADTQYF. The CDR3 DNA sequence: TGTGCCAGCAGCAGGACTAGCGGGGGGGCAGATACGCAGTATTTT. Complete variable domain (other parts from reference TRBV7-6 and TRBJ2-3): GAGVSQSPRYKVTKRGQDVALRCDPISGHVSLYWYRQALGQGPEFLTYFNYEAQQDKSGLPNDRFSAERPEGSISTLTIQRTEQRDSAMYRCASSRTSGGADTQYFGPGTRLTVL.

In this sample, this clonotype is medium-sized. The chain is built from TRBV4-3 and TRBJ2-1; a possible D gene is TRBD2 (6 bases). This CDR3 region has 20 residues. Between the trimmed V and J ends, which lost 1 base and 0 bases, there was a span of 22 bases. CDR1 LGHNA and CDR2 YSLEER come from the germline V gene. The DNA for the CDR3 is TGCGCCAGCAGCCAAGTCTTGATTGCGGTAGCGGAAAGCTCCTACAATGAGCAGTTCTTC. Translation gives CASSQVLIAVAESSYNEQFF.

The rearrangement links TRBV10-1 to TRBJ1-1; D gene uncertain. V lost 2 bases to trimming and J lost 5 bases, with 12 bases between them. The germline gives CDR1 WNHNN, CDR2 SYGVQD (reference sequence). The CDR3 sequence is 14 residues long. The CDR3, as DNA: TGCGCCAGCAGTGAGGAGAGATACCGGACTGAAGCTTTCTTT. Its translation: CASSEERYRTEAFF.

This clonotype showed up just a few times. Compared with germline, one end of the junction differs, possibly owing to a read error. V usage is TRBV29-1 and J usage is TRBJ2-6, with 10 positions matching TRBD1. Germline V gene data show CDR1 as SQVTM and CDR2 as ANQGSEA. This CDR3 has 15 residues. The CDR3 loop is CSVVLSRTGGNVLTF. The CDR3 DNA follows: TGCAGCGTTGTCCTATCCCGGACAGGGGGCAACGTCCTGACTTTC.

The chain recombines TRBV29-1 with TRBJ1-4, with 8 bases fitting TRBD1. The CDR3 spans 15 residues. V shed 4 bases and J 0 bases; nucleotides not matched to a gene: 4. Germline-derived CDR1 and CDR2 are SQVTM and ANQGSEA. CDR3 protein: CSVARQGTTNEKLFF. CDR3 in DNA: TGCAGCGTTGCTCGACAGGGGACAACTAATGAAAAACTGTTTTTT.

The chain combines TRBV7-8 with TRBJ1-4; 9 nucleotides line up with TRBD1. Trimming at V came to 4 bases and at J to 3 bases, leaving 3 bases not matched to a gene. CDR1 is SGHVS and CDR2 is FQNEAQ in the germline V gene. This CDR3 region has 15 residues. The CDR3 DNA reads TGTGCCAGCAGCTCCCGGGACAGGGCTAATGAAAAACTGTTTTTT. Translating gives CASSSRDRANEKLFF.

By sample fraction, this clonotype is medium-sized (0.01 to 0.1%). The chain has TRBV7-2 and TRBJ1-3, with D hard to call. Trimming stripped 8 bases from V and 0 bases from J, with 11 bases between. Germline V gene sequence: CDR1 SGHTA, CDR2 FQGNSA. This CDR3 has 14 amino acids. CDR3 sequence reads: CASGFRSSGNTIYF. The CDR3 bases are TGTGCCAGCGGGTTTAGGAGCTCTGGAAACACCATATATTTT. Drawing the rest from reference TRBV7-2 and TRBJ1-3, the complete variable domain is GAGVSQSPSNKVTEKGKDVELRCDPISGHTALYWYRQSLGQGLEFLIYFQGNSAPDKSGLPSDRFSAERTGGSVSTLTIQRTQQEDSAVYLCASGFRSSGNTIYFGEGSWLTVV.

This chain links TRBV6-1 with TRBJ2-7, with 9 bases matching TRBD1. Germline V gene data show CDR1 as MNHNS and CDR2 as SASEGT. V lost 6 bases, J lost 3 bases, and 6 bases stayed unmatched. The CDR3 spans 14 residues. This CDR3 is CASSQYRGLYEQYF. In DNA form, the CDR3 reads TGTGCCAGCAGCCAGTACAGGGGGCTCTACGAGCAGTACTTC.

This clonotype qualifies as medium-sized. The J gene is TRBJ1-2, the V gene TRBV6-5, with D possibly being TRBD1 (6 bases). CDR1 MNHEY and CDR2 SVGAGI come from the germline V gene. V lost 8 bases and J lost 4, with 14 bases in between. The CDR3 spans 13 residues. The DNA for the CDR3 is TGTGCCAGCGGGGGCGGAGTCCTCTATGGCTACACCTTC. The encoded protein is CASGGGVLYGYTF.

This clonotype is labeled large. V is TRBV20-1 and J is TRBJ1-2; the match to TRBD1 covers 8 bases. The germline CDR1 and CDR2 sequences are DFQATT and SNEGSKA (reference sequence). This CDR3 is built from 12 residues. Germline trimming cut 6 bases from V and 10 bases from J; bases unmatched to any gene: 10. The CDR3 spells CSASPRGHVYTF. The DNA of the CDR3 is TGCAGTGCCTCGCCCAGGGGGCACGTCTACACCTTC.

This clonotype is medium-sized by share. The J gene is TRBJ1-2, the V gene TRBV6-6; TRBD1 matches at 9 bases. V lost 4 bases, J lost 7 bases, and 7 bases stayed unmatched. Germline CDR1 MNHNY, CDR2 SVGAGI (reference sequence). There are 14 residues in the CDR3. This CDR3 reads CASSSSDRGIGYTF. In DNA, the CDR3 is TGTGCCAGCAGTTCCTCGGACAGGGGAATTGGCTACACCTTC.

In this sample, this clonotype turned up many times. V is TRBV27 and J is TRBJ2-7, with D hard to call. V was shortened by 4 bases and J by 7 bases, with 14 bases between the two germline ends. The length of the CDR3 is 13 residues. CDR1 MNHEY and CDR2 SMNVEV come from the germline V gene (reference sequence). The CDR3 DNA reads TGTGCCAGCAGTTACCTCCCCATGGGGGAGCAGTACTTC. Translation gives CASSYLPMGEQYF.

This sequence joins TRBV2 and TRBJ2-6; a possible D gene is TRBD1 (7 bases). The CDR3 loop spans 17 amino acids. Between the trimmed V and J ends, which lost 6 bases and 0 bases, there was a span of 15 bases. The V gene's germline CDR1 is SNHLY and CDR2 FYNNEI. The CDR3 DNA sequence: TGTGCCAGCAGGGACTGGCGGGACAGCTCTGGGGCCAACGTCCTGACTTTC. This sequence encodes CASRDWRDSSGANVLTF. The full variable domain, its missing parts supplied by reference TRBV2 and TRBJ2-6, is EPEVTQTPSHQVTQMGQEVILRCVPISNHLYFYWYRQILGQKVEFLVSFYNNEISEKSEIFDDQFSVERPDGSNFTLKIRSTKLEDSAMYFCASRDWRDSSGANVLTFGAGSRLTVL.